This is a list of T cell receptor beta chains from one sample in a study of early stage breast cancer tumors. Profiled with immunoSEQ multiplex PCR; TCRdb holds only in-frame clones, not every one. The sample consists of more than 15,000 clones, over 70% of them appearing once. Specimen: blood. Receptor source: a person aged 65 to 85 with breast cancer. The CDR3 runs from the conserved cysteine through the conserved F or W. D genes are given only for firm matches. The size of a clone is reported for some rows only, either as once, few or many, or as a class for expanded clones.

abundance: .
v_gene: TRBV19
d_gene: .
j_gene: TRBJ1-5
CDR3nt: TGTGCCAGTAACTCTGGCGGAATTATTGGCAATCAGCCCCAGCATTTT
CDR3aa: CASNSGGIIGNQPQHF

abundance: .
v_gene: TRBV28
d_gene: TRBD2
j_gene: TRBJ2-5
CDR3nt: TGTGCCAGCAGTCGTAGCGGGGGGGTTTCAGAGACCCAGTACTTC
CDR3aa: CASSRSGGVSETQYF

abundance: .
v_gene: TRBV23-1
d_gene: .
j_gene: TRBJ2-3
CDR3nt: TGCGCCAGCAGTCAATCTGGGGGAATGGGAGGAGGTACGCAGTATTTT
CDR3aa: CASSQSGGMGGGTQYF

abundance: .
v_gene: TRBV4-3
d_gene: .
j_gene: TRBJ1-2
CDR3nt: TGCGCCAGCAGCCCCCGCGCATCAGGCAACTATGGCTACACCTTC
CDR3aa: CASSPRASGNYGYTF

abundance: once
v_gene: TRBV7-6
d_gene: TRBD2
j_gene: TRBJ2-3
CDR3nt: TGTGCCAGCAGCTCGCCACGGGGGGTAGTGGATACGCAGTATTTT
CDR3aa: CASSSPRGVVDTQYF

abundance: .
v_gene: TRBV5-1
d_gene: .
j_gene: TRBJ2-7
CDR3nt: TGCGCCAGCAGCCTAGACAGTCCCTCCTCCTACGAGCAGTACTTC
CDR3aa: CASSLDSPSSYEQYF

abundance: .
v_gene: TRBV19
d_gene: TRBD1
j_gene: TRBJ2-6
CDR3nt: TGTGCCAGTAGTCTCGACAGGGCAGGGGCCAACGTCCTGACTTTC
CDR3aa: CASSLDRAGANVLTF

abundance: .
v_gene: TRBV6-1
d_gene: .
j_gene: TRBJ2-7
CDR3nt: TGTGCCACAGGGCGGGACTCTACGTACTACGAGCAGTACTTC
CDR3aa: CATGRDSTYYEQYF

abundance: .
v_gene: TRBV14
d_gene: TRBD2
j_gene: TRBJ2-1
CDR3nt: TGTGCCAGCAGCCCCTTCGCGGGGGTGGGGCAGTTCTTC
CDR3aa: CASSPFAGVGQFF

abundance: .
v_gene: TRBV29-1
d_gene: .
j_gene: TRBJ1-1
CDR3nt: TGCAGCGTCGGGATGTGGAACACTGAAGCTTTCTTT
CDR3aa: CSVGMWNTEAFF

abundance: .
v_gene: TRBV7-6
d_gene: .
j_gene: TRBJ2-2
CDR3nt: TGTGCCAGCAGCCCTAGAGGAGGGATGGCGAACACCGGGGAGCTGTTTTTT
CDR3aa: CASSPRGGMANTGELFF

abundance: .
v_gene: TRBV13
d_gene: .
j_gene: TRBJ1-3
CDR3nt: TGTGCCAGCAGCCTCTACAGGGAGACCAACACCATATATTTT
CDR3aa: CASSLYRETNTIYF

abundance: .
v_gene: TRBV11-1
d_gene: TRBD1
j_gene: TRBJ1-2
CDR3nt: TGTGCCAGCAGCCCTCAGACAGGGGGCGGCTATGGCTACACCTTC
CDR3aa: CASSPQTGGGYGYTF

abundance: .
v_gene: TRBV11-1
d_gene: TRBD1
j_gene: TRBJ1-1
CDR3nt: TGTGCCAGCAGCTTGGACAGGTGGAACACTGAAGCTTTCTTT
CDR3aa: CASSLDRWNTEAFF

abundance: .
v_gene: TRBV19
d_gene: .
j_gene: TRBJ1-2
CDR3nt: TGTGCCAGTAGGTCAATTGAGGGCCCTGGCTACACCTTC
CDR3aa: CASRSIEGPGYTF

abundance: .
v_gene: TRBV2
d_gene: TRBD1
j_gene: TRBJ1-1
CDR3nt: TGTGCCAGCAAGACAGGGGTGAACACTGAAGCTTTCTTT
CDR3aa: CASKTGVNTEAFF

abundance: few
v_gene: TRBV19
d_gene: .
j_gene: TRBJ2-1
CDR3nt: TGTGCCAGTAGGCTACAGGGAGAAGGTTACAATGAGCAGTTCTTC
CDR3aa: CASRLQGEGYNEQFF

abundance: .
v_gene: TRBV4-1
d_gene: TRBD1
j_gene: TRBJ2-7
CDR3nt: TGCGCCAGCAGCCTCGAGGGACAGAGCATCTACGAGCAGTACTTC
CDR3aa: CASSLEGQSIYEQYF

abundance: .
v_gene: TRBV4-1
d_gene: .
j_gene: TRBJ1-4
CDR3nt: TGCGCCAGCAGCCCCACGCCTGTTTCAGGGAAAAATGAAAAACTGTTTTTT
CDR3aa: CASSPTPVSGKNEKLFF

abundance: few
v_gene: TRBV5-1
d_gene: TRBD1
j_gene: TRBJ1-3
CDR3nt: TGCGCCAGCAGCTTGACAGGGGGCTTTGGAAACACCATATATTTT
CDR3aa: CASSLTGGFGNTIYF

abundance: .
v_gene: TRBV7-9
d_gene: TRBD1
j_gene: TRBJ1-1
CDR3nt: TGTGCCAGCAGCCCCTTGACCGGGGACAGGAACACTGAAGCTTTCTTT
CDR3aa: CASSPLTGDRNTEAFF

abundance: .
v_gene: TRBV14
d_gene: TRBD1
j_gene: TRBJ1-5
CDR3nt: TGTGCCAGCAGCCCTGGGGACAGGGGCAATCAGCCCCAGCATTTT
CDR3aa: CASSPGDRGNQPQHF

abundance: .
v_gene: TRBV7-8
d_gene: .
j_gene: TRBJ2-7
CDR3nt: TGTGCCAGCAGCTCGGACGGGAGCTCCTACGAGCAGTACTTC
CDR3aa: CASSSDGSSYEQYF

abundance: .
v_gene: TRBV18
d_gene: TRBD1
j_gene: TRBJ2-7
CDR3nt: TGTGCCAGCTCACCTGGACAGGGGGGGACCTACGAGCAGTACTTC
CDR3aa: CASSPGQGGTYEQYF

abundance: few
v_gene: TRBV5-1
d_gene: .
j_gene: TRBJ1-6
CDR3nt: TGCGCCAGCAGCTTGCAGGGGAGACCACCCCTCCACTTT
CDR3aa: CASSLQGRPPLHF

abundance: .
v_gene: TRBV28
d_gene: .
j_gene: TRBJ1-5
CDR3nt: TGTGCCAGCAGTTTACTCGGCAATCAGCCCCAGCATTTT
CDR3aa: CASSLLGNQPQHF

abundance: .
v_gene: TRBV5-1
d_gene: .
j_gene: TRBJ1-2
CDR3nt: TGCGCCAGCAGCTTTTCTCTGTCCAGTAACTATGGCTACACCTTC
CDR3aa: CASSFSLSSNYGYTF

abundance: .
v_gene: TRBV30
d_gene: .
j_gene: TRBJ2-1
CDR3nt: TGTGCCTGGAATCGGGTCACCAATGAGCAGTTCTTC
CDR3aa: CAWNRVTNEQFF

abundance: .
v_gene: TRBV7-9
d_gene: TRBD2
j_gene: TRBJ2-2
CDR3nt: TGTGCCAGCCTTCTTGGGGGGGGAGCGAACACCGGGGAGCTGTTTTTT
CDR3aa: CASLLGGGANTGELFF

abundance: .
v_gene: TRBV10-2
d_gene: TRBD2
j_gene: TRBJ2-1
CDR3nt: TGCGCCAGCAGCCGGACTAGCGGGAACTCCTACAATGAGCAGTTCTTC
CDR3aa: CASSRTSGNSYNEQFF

abundance: .
v_gene: TRBV14
d_gene: .
j_gene: TRBJ1-1
CDR3nt: TGTGCCAGCAGCCAAGTAGGGGGTACTGAAGCTTTCTTT
CDR3aa: CASSQVGGTEAFF